This T cell receptor (beta chain) was documented in a study of metastatic and nonmetastatic thyroid tumors. General study points: Across blood and tumor, TCR beta diversity in malignant thyroid tumors was reportedly significantly higher than in benign nodules.

Nobody among the patients had been given any treatment before thyroid surgery. TCRdb reanalyzed the PCR reads via MiXCR. Of tens of thousands of clones in the sample, around an eighth are singletons; the top ten hold 13% to 15%. The table lists this clone with many counts. Antigen specificity is unknown. This CDR3 has 15 amino acids. Trimming left V 4 bases short and J 6 bases short, with 17 bases between. CDR1 SGHRS and CDR2 YFSETQ come from the germline V gene. Specimen: blood. This rearrangement joins TRBV5-1 to TRBJ2-4; D is perhaps TRBD2 (5 bases). The sequence came from a female donor with papillary thyroid cancer or a benign thyroid nodule (not recorded which). Some clones in this sample may be carry-over from other donors' samples. CDR3 loop: CASSEGILLGNIQYF. The CDR3 region has the DNA TGCGCCAGCAGCGAGGGCATCCTGCTAGGAAACATTCAGTACTTC.